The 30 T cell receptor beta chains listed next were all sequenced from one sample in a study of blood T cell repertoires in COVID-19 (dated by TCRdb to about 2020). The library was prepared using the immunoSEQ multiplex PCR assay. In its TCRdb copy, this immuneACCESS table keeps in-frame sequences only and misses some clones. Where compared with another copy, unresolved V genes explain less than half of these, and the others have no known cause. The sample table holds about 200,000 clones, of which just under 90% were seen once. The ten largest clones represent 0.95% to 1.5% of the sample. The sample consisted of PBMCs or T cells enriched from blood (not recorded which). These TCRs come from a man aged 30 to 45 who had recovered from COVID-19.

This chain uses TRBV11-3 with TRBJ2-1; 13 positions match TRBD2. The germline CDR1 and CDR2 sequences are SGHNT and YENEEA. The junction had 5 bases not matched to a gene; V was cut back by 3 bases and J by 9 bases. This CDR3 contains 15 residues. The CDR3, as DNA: TGTGCCAGCAGCTTTACTAGCGGGAGGGCCACTGAGCAGTTCTTC. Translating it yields CASSFTSGRATEQFF.

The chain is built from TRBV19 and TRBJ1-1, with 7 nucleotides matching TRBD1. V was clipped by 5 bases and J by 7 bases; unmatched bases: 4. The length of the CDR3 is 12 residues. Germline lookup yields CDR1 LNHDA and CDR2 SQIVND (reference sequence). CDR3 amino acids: CASSRQGIEAFF. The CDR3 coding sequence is TGTGCCAGTAGTCGACAGGGAATTGAAGCTTTCTTT.

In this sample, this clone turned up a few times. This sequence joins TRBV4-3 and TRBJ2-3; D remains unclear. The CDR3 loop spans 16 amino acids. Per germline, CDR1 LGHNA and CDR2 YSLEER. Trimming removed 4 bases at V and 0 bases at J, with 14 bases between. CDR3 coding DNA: TGCGCCAGCAGCCCGTCGCGCGTTCCCAGCACAGATACGCAGTATTTT. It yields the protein CASSPSRVPSTDTQYF.

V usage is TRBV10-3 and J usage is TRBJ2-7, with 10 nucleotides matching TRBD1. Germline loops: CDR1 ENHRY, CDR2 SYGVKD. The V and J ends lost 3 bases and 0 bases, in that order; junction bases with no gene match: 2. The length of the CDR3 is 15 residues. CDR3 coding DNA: TGTGCCATCAGTGAAAGGACAGGGGGCTCCTACGAGCAGTACTTC. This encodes CAISERTGGSYEQYF.

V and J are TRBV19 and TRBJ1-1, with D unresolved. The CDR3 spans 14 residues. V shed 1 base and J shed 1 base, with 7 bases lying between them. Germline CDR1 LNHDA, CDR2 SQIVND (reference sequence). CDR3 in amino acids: CASSIALRNTEAFF. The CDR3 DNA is TGTGCCAGTAGTATAGCCCTCAGGAACACTGAAGCTTTCTTT.

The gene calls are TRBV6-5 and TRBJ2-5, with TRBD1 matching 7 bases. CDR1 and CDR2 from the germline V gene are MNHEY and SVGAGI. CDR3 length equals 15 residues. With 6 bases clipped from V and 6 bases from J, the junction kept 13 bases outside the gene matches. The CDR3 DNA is TGTGCCAGCAGCCGTCCCGGGACAGTACCTAAGACCCAGTACTTC. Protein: CASSRPGTVPKTQYF.

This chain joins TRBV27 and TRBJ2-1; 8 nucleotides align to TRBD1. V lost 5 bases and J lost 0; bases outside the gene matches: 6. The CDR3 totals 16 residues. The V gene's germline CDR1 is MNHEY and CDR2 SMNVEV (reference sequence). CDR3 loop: CASSTWDRFSYNEQFF. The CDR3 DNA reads TGTGCCAGCAGTACATGGGACAGGTTCTCCTACAATGAGCAGTTCTTC.

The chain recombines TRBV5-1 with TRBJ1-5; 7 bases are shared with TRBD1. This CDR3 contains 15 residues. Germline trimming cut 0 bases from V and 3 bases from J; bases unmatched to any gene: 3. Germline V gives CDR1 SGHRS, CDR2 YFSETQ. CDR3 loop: CASSLGQGDNQPQHF. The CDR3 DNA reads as TGCGCCAGCAGCTTGGGACAGGGCGACAATCAGCCCCAGCATTTT. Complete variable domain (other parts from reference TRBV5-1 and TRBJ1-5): KAGVTQTPRYLIKTRGQQVTLSCSPISGHRSVSWYQQTPGQGLQFLFEYFSETQRNKGNFPGRFSGRQFSNSRSEMNVSTLELGDSALYLCASSLGQGDNQPQHFGDGTRLSIL.

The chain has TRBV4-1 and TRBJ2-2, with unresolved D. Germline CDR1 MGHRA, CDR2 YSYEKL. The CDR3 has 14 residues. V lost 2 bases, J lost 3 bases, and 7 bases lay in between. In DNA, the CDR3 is TGCGCCAGCAGCCAATCCCAGGACACCGGGGAGCTGTTTTTT. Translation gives CASSQSQDTGELFF.

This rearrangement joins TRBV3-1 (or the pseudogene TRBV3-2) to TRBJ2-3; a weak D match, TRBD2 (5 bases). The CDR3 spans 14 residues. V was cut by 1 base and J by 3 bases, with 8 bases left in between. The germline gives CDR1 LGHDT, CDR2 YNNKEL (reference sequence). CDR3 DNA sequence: TGTGCCAGCAGCCAAGGTCCGGGAACAGATACGCAGTATTTT. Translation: CASSQGPGTDTQYF.

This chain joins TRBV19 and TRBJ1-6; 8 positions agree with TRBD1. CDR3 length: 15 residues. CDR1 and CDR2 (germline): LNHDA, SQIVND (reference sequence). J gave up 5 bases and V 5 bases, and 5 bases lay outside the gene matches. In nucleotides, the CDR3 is TGTGCCAGTAGTCCCAACAGGGGGAATAATTCACCCCTCCACTTT. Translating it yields CASSPNRGNNSPLHF.

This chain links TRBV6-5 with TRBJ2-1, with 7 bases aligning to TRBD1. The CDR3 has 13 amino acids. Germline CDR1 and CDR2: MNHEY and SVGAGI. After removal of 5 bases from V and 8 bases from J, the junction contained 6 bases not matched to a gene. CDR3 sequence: CASSPGTVHEQFF. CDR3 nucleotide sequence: TGTGCCAGCAGTCCCGGGACAGTACATGAGCAGTTCTTC.

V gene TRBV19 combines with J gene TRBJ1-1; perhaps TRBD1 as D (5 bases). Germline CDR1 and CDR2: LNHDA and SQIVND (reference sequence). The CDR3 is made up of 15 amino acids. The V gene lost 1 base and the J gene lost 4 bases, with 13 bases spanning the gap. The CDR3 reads CASSIGWEGSTEAFF. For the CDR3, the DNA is TGTGCCAGTAGTATAGGCTGGGAGGGGAGCACTGAAGCTTTCTTT.

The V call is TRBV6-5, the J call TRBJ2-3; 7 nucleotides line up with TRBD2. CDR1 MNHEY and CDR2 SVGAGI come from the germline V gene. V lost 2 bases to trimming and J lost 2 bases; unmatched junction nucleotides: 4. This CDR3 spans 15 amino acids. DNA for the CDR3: TGTGCCAGCAGTTACAAGCGGGGAGACACAGATACGCAGTATTTT. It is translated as CASSYKRGDTDTQYF.

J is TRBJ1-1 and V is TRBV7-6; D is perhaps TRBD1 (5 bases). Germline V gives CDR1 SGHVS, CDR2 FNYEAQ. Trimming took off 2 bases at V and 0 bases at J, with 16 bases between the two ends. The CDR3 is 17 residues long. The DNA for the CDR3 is TGTGCCAGCAGCTTAAGGTTCAGGGATACCATGAACACTGAAGCTTTCTTT. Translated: CASSLRFRDTMNTEAFF.

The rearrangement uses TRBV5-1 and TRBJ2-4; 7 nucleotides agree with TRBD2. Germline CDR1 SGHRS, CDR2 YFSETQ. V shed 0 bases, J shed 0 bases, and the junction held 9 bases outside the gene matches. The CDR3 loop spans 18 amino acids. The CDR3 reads CASSLGSWLAGAKNIQYF. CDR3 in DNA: TGCGCCAGCAGCTTGGGGAGTTGGTTAGCGGGAGCCAAAAACATTCAGTACTTC.

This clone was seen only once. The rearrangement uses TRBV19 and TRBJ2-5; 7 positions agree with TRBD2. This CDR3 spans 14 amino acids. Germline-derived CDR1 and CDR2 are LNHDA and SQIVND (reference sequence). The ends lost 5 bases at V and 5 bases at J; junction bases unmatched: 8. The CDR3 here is CASSRGGSVETQYF. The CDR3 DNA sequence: TGTGCCAGTAGTCGGGGCGGGAGTGTGGAGACCCAGTACTTC.

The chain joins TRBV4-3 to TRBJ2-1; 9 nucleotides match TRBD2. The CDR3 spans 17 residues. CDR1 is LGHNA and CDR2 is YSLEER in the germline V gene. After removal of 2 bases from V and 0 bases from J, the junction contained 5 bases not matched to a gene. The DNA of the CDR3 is TGCGCCAGCAGCCAACTATATAGCGGGAGCTCCTACAATGAGCAGTTCTTC. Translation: CASSQLYSGSSYNEQFF.

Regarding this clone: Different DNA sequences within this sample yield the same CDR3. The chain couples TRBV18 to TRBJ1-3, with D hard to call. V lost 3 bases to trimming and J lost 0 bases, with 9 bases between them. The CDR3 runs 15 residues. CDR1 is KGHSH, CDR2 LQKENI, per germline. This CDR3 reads CASSPGASSGNTIYF. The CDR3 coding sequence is TGTGCCAGCTCACCTGGAGCGAGCTCTGGAAACACCATATATTTT. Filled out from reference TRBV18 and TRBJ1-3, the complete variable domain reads NAGVMQNPRHLVRRRGQEARLRCSPMKGHSHVYWYRQLPEEGLKFMVYLQKENIIDESGMPKERFSAEFPKEGPSILRIQQVVRGDSAAYFCASSPGASSGNTIYFGEGSWLTVV.

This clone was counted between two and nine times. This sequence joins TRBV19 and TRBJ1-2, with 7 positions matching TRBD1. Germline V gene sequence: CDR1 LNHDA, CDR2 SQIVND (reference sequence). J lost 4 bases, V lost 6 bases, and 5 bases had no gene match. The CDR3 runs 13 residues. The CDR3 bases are TGTGCCAGTAGGAATAGACAGGGCTATGGCTACACCTTC. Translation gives CASRNRQGYGYTF. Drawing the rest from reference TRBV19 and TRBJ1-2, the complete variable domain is DGGITQSPKYLFRKEGQNVTLSCEQNLNHDAMYWYRQDPGQGLRLIYYSQIVNDFQKGDIAEGYSVSREKKESFPLTVTSAQKNPTAFYLCASRNRQGYGYTFGSGTRLTVV.

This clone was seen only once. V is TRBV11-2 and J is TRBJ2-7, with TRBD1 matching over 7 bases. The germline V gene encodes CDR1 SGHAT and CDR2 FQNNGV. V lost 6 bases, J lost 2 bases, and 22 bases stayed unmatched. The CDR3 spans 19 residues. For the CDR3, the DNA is TGTGCCAGCAGATTCGGACAGGTGACTCCTACGGGATCCGCCTACGAGCAGTACTTC. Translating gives CASRFGQVTPTGSAYEQYF.

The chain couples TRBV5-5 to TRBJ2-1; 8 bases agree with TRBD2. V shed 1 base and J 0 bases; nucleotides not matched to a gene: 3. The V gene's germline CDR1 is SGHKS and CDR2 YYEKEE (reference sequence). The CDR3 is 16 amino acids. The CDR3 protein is CASSLTSGNSYNEQFF. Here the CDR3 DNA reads TGTGCCAGCAGCTTGACTAGCGGCAACTCCTACAATGAGCAGTTCTTC.

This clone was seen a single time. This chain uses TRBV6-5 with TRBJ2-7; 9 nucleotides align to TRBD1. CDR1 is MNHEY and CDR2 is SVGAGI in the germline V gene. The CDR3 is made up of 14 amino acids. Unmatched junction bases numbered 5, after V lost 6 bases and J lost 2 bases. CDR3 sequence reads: CASSRTGEAYEQYF. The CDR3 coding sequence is TGTGCCAGCAGCAGGACAGGGGAGGCCTACGAGCAGTACTTC.

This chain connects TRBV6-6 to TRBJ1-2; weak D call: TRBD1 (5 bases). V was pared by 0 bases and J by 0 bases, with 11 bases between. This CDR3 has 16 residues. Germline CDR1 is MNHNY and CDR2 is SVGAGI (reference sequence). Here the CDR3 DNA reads TGTGCCAGCAGTTACTCGACAGAAATCCCTAACTATGGCTACACCTTC. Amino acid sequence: CASSYSTEIPNYGYTF.

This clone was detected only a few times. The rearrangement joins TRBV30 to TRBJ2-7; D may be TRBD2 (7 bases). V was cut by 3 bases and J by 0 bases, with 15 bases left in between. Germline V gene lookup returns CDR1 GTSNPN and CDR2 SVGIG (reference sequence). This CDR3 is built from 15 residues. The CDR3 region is CAWRGGGFSSYEQYF. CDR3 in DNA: TGTGCCTGGAGGGGAGGGGGGTTTAGCTCCTACGAGCAGTACTTC.

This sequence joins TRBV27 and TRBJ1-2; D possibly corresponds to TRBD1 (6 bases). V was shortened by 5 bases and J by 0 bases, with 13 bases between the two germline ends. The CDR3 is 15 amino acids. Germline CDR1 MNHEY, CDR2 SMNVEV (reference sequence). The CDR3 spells CASSTGQRANYGYTF. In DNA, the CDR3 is TGTGCCAGCAGTACTGGACAGAGAGCTAACTATGGCTACACCTTC.

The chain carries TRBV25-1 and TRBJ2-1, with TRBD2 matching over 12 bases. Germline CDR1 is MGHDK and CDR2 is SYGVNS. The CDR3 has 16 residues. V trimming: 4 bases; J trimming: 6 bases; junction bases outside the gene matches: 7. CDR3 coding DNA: TGTGCCAGCAGTGGACTCCTAGCGGGAGGGCGCAATGAGCAGTTCTTC. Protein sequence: CASSGLLAGGRNEQFF.

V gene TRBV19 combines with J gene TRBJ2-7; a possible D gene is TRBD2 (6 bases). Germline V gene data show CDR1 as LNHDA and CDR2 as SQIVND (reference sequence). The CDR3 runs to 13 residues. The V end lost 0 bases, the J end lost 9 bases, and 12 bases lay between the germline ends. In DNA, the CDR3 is TGTGCCAGTAGTATAGAGCGGAGGGCTGGGCAGTACTTC. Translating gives CASSIERRAGQYF. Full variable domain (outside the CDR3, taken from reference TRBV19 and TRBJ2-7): DGGITQSPKYLFRKEGQNVTLSCEQNLNHDAMYWYRQDPGQGLRLIYYSQIVNDFQKGDIAEGYSVSREKKESFPLTVTSAQKNPTAFYLCASSIERRAGQYFGPGTRLTVT.

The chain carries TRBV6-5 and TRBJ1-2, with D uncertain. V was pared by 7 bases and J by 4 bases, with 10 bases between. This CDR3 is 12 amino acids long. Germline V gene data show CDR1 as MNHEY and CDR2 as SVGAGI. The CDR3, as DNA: TGTGCCAGCACTTCGGGAGGCTATGGCTACACCTTC. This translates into CASTSGGYGYTF.

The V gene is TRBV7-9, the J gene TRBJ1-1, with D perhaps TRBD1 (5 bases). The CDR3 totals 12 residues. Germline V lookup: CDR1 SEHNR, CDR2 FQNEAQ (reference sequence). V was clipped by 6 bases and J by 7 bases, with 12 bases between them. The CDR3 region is CASSPRGLEAFF. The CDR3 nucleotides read TGTGCCAGCAGTCCGAGGGGACTTGAAGCTTTCTTT. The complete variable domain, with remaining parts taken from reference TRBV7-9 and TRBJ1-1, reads DTGVSQNPRHKITKRGQNVTFRCDPISEHNRLYWYRQTLGQGPEFLTYFQNEAQLEKSRLLSDRFSAERPKGSFSTLEIQRTEQGDSAMYLCASSPRGLEAFFGQGTRLTVV.